This TCR beta chain was recovered during a study of CD8+ T cells in alopecia areata. As regards this clone: Its antigen is currently unknown.

The germline CDR1 and CDR2 sequences are GTSNPN and SVGIG (reference sequence). V lost 6 bases to trimming and J lost 0 bases; unmatched junction nucleotides: 5. The CDR3 runs 13 residues. Alopecia areata patients gave lesional scalp punch biopsies and peripheral blood samples. General study points: Lesional scalp displayed greater clonality than normal scalp, most notably in alopecia totalis/universalis. It was less clear whether patients shared TCRs than it was in mice, possibly because of HLA.

RNA extraction was followed by reverse transcription into cDNA, which acted as the sequencing template. TCRdb keeps only in-frame clones here, not all; method: immunoSEQ multiplex PCR. Of around 98,000 clones in the sample, roughly two fifths were seen once. The clonotype was recovered from a human donor with alopecia areata. Specimen: CD4+ T cells sorted from blood. This rearrangement joins TRBV30 to TRBJ2-7; TRBD2 aligns across 7 bases. As DNA, the CDR3 is TGTGCCTGCCCGGGACTAAGCTCCTACGAGCAGTACTTC. It specifies CACPGLSSYEQYF.